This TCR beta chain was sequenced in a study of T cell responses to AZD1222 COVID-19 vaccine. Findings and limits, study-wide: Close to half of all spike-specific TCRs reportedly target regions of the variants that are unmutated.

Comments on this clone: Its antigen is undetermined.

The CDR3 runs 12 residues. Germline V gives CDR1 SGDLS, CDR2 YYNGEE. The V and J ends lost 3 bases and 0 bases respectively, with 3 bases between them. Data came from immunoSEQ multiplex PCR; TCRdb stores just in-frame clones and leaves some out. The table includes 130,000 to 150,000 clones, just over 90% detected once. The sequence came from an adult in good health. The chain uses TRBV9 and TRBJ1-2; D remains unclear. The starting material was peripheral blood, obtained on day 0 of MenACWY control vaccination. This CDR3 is CASSATNYGYTF. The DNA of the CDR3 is TGTGCCAGCAGCGCCACTAACTATGGCTACACCTTC.